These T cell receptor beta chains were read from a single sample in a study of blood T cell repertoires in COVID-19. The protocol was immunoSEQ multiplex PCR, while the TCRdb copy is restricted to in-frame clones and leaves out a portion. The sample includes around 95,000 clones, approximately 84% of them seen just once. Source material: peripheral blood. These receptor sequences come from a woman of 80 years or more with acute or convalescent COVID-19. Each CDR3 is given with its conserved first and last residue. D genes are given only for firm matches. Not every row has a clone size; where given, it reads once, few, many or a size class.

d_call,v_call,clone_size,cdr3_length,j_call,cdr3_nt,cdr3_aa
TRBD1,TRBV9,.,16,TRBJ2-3,TGTGCCAGCAGCGCGACAGGGGAAGTAAGCACAGATACGCAGTATTTT,CASSATGEVSTDTQYF
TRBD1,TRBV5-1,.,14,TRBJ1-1,TGCGCCAGCAGCTTGGGACAGGGGGGCACTGAAGCTTTCTTT,CASSLGQGGTEAFF
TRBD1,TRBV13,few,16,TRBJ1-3,TGTGCCAGCAGCCTACGACAGGGGGTCAGTGGAAACACCATATATTTT,CASSLRQGVSGNTIYF
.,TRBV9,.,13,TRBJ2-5,TGTGCCAGCAGCCCAGGACCGGGGGAGACCCAGTACTTC,CASSPGPGETQYF
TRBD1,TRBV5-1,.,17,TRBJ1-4,TGCGCCAGCAGTCGCCTAGCTGGGGGACAGTCAGATGAAAAACTGTTTTTT,CASSRLAGGQSDEKLFF
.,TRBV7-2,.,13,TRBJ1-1,TGTGCCAGCAGCCGACAGCTGAACACTGAAGCTTTCTTT,CASSRQLNTEAFF
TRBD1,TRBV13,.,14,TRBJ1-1,TGTGCCAGCAGCCCCCGGACAGGGCTGACTGAAGCTTTCTTT,CASSPRTGLTEAFF
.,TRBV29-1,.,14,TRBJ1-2,TGCAGCGTTGAAGGGAGAGGGGGACCCTATGGCTACACCTTC,CSVEGRGGPYGYTF
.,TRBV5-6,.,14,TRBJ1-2,TGTGCCAGCAGCTTGGGACAGACAGACTATGGCTACACCTTC,CASSLGQTDYGYTF
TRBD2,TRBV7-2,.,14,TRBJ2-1,TGTGCCAGCAGGGCGGGGGGGCGAAACAATGAGCAGTTCTTC,CASRAGGRNNEQFF
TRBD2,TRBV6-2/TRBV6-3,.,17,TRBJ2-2,TGTGCCAGCAGTTTCCAGTGGACTAGCGGGGGGTTCGGGGAGCTGTTTTTT,CASSFQWTSGGFGELFF
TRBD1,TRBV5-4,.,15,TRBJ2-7,TGTGCCAGCAGCGAAGGACAGGGGAAGAACTACGAGCAGTACTTC,CASSEGQGKNYEQYF
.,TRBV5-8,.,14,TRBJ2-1,TGTGCCAGCAGCTTGGTGTCTTCCTACAATGAGCAGTTCTTC,CASSLVSSYNEQFF
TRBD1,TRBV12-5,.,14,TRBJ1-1,TGTGCTAGTGGTTTGACAGGGGGCGGCACTGAAGCTTTCTTT,CASGLTGGGTEAFF
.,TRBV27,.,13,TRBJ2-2,TGTGCCAGCAGTTTATGGGGGCCCGGGGAGCTGTTTTTT,CASSLWGPGELFF
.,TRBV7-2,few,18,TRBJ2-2,TGTGCCAGCAGCTTACCCCAAGGTGGGAACAGGGACACCGGGGAGCTGTTTTTT,CASSLPQGGNRDTGELFF
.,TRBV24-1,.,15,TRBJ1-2,TGTGCCACCAGTCACGATCGCGGGACGGAATATGGCTACACCTTC,CATSHDRGTEYGYTF
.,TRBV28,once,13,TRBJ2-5,TGTGCCAGCAGCGACAGAAACCAAGAGACCCAGTACTTC,CASSDRNQETQYF
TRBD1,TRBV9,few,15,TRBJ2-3,TGTGCCAGCAGCGCCAGACAGGGTGGGACAGATACGCAGTATTTT,CASSARQGGTDTQYF
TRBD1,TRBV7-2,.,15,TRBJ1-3,TGTGCCAGCAGCTATACGACAGGGATTCTGAACACCATATATTTT,CASSYTTGILNTIYF
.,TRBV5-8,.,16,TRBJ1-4,TGTGCCAGCAGCCCTGAGCGGGTTGCAACTAATGAAAAACTGTTTTTT,CASSPERVATNEKLFF
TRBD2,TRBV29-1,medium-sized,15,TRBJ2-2,TGCAGCGTTAAACTAGCGGGGGGGCTCACCGGGGAGCTGTTTTTT,CSVKLAGGLTGELFF
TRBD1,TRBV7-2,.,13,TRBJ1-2,TGTGCCAGCAGCTTAACAGGGGAGCGTGGCTACACCTTC,CASSLTGERGYTF
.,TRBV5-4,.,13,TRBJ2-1,TGTGCCAGCAGCTTGACAGCTAAGAATGAGCAGTTCTTC,CASSLTAKNEQFF
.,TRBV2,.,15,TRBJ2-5,TGTGCCAGCAGTGACTCACCTTGGGCTGGGGAGACCCAGTACTTC,CASSDSPWAGETQYF
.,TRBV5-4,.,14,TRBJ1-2,TGTGCCAGCAGCTTAACAGCTCGGGGCTATGGCTACACCTTC,CASSLTARGYGYTF
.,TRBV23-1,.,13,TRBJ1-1,TGCGCCAGCAGTCTCCAGCAGGGGCCTGAAGCTTTCTTT,CASSLQQGPEAFF
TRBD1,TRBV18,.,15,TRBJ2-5,TGTGCCAGCTCACCACCGGACAGGGGTGCCGAGACCCAGTACTTC,CASSPPDRGAETQYF
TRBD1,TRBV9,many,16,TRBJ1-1,TGTGCCAGCAGCGTTTCTCTTCCGGGACAGGGCACTGAAGCTTTCTTT,CASSVSLPGQGTEAFF
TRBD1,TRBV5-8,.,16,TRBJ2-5,TGTGCCAGCAGCCCCCGGGACAGGGGTTCGGGGGAGACCCAGTACTTC,CASSPRDRGSGETQYF
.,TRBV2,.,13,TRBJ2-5,TGTGCCAGCAGTCGGGAGCTACAAGAGACCCAGTACTTC,CASSRELQETQYF
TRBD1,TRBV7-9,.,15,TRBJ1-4,TGTGCCAGCAGCTTAGGACAGGGGATATATGAAAAACTGTTTTTT,CASSLGQGIYEKLFF
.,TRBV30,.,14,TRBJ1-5,TGTGCCTGGAGTGGAGACAGACTCAATCAGCCCCAGCATTTT,CAWSGDRLNQPQHF
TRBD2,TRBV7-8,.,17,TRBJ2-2,TGTGCCAGCAGCTTAATCGAGCGGGGGCCACGCACCGGGGAGCTGTTTTTT,CASSLIERGPRTGELFF
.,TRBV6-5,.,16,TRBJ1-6,TGTGCCAGCAGTTATAGGGGAGGGTTGGGTAATTCACCCCTCCACTTT,CASSYRGGLGNSPLHF
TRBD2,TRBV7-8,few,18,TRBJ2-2,TGTGCCAGCAGCGAACGACTAGCGGGGGGGCTCGGCACCGGGGAGCTGTTTTTT,CASSERLAGGLGTGELFF
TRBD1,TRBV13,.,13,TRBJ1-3,TGTGCCAGCAGATCGGGACAGACAAACACCATATATTTT,CASRSGQTNTIYF
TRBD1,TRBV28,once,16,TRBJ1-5,TGTGCCAGCAGTTCGGTGCAGGGGGCCGGCAATCAGCCCCAGCATTTT,CASSSVQGAGNQPQHF
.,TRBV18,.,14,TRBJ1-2,TGTGCCAGCTCACGCGGACACCAAACCTATGGCTACACCTTC,CASSRGHQTYGYTF
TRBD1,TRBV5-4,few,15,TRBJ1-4,TGTGCCAGCAGCCAAATGACAGGGAAGAATGAAAAACTGTTTTTT,CASSQMTGKNEKLFF
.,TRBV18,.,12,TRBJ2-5,TGTGCCAGCTCATCCAATCAAGAGACCCAGTACTTC,CASSSNQETQYF
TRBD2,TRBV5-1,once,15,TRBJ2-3,TGCGCCAGCAGCTTGACTAGCGGGGGGGCAGATACGCAGTATTTT,CASSLTSGGADTQYF
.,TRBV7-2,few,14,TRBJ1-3,TGTGCCAGCAGCCCGAGAGGACAGGGAAACACCATATATTTT,CASSPRGQGNTIYF
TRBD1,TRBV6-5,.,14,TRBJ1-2,TGTGCCAGCGGGCAGGGGGGAGCTAACTATGGCTACACCTTC,CASGQGGANYGYTF
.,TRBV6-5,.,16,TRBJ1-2,TGTGCCAGCAGTTCTCGGGTTTTCGGAGCTAACTATGGCTACACCTTC,CASSSRVFGANYGYTF
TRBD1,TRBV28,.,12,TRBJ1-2,TGTGCCAGCAGTCGGACAGGGTATGGCTACACCTTC,CASSRTGYGYTF
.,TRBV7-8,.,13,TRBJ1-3,TGTGCCAGCAGCTTACAGTCTGGAAACACCATATATTTT,CASSLQSGNTIYF
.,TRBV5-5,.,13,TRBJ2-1,TGTGCCAGCAGCCCTAGCGTTTACAATGAGCAGTTCTTC,CASSPSVYNEQFF
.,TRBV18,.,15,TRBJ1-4,TGTGCCAGCTCACTACAACACGGTCGGGATGAAAAACTGTTTTTT,CASSLQHGRDEKLFF
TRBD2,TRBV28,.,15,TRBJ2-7,TGTGCCAGCAGCCCCGGGACTAGCGGATCCTACGAGCAGTACTTC,CASSPGTSGSYEQYF
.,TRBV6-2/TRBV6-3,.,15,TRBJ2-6,TGTGCCAGCAGTTACAGGGGGACTGGGGCCAACGTCCTGACTTTC,CASSYRGTGANVLTF